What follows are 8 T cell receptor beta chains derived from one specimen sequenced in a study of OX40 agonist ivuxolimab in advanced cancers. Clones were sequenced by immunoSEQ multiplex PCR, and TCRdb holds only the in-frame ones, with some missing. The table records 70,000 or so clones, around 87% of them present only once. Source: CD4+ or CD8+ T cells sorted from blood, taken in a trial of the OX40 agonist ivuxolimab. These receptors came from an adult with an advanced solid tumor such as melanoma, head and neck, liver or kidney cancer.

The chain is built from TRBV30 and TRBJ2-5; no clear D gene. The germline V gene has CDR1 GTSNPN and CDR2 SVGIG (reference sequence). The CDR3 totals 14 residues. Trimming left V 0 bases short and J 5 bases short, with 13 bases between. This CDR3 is CAWSVGLFGETQYF. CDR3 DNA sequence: TGTGCCTGGAGTGTTGGGCTTTTCGGGGAGACCCAGTACTTC. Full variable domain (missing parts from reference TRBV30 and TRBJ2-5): SQTIHQWPATLVQPVGSPLSLECTVEGTSNPNLYWYRQAAGRGLQLLFYSVGIGQISSEVPQNLSASRPQDRQFILSSKKLLLSDSGFYLCAWSVGLFGETQYFGPGTRLLVL.

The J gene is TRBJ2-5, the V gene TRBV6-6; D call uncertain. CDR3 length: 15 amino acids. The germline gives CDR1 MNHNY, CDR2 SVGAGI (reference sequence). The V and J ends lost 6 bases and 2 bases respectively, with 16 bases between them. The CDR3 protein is CASSLGMTRQETQYF. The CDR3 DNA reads TGTGCCAGCAGCTTAGGGATGACGAGACAAGAGACCCAGTACTTC.

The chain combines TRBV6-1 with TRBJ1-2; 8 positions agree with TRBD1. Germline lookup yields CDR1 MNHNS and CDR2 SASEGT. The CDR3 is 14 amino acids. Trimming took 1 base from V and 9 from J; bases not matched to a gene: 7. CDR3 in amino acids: CASSEVQGASRYTF. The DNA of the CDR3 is TGTGCCAGCAGTGAAGTGCAGGGGGCTTCACGCTACACCTTC.

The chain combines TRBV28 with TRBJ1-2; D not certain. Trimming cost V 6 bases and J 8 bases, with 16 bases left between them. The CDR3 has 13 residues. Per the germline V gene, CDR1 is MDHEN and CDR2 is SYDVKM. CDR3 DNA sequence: TGTGCCAGCAGGGACCCCTCCGGCGACGGCTACACCTTC. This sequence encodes CASRDPSGDGYTF.

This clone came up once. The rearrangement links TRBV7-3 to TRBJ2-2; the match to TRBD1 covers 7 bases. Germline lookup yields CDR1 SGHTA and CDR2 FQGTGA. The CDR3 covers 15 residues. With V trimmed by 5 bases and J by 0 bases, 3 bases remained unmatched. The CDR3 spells CASSRGTANTGELFF. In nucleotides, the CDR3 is TGTGCCAGCAGCCGAGGGACAGCGAACACCGGGGAGCTGTTTTTT.

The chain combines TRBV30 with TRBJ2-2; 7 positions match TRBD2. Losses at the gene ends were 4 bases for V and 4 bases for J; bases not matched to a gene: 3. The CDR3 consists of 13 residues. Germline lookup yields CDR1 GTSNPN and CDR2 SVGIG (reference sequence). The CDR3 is CAWKVAGTGELFF. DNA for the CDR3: TGTGCCTGGAAGGTAGCGGGCACCGGGGAGCTGTTTTTT.

The CDR3 DNA reads as TGTGCCAGCAGTTCGTCACAGGAAAAACTGTTTTTT. Translating it yields CASSSSQEKLFF. V and J are TRBV28 and TRBJ1-4; D call uncertain. Germline CDR1 and CDR2: MDHEN and SYDVKM. This CDR3 contains 12 residues. V gave up 4 bases and J gave up 8 bases, with 8 bases separating them.

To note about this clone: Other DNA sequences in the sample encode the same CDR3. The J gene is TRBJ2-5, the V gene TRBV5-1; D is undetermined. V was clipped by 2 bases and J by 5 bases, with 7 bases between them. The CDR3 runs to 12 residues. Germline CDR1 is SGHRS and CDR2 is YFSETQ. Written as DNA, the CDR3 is TGCGCCAGCAGCTTAGACGGTGAGACCCAGTACTTC. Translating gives CASSLDGETQYF.